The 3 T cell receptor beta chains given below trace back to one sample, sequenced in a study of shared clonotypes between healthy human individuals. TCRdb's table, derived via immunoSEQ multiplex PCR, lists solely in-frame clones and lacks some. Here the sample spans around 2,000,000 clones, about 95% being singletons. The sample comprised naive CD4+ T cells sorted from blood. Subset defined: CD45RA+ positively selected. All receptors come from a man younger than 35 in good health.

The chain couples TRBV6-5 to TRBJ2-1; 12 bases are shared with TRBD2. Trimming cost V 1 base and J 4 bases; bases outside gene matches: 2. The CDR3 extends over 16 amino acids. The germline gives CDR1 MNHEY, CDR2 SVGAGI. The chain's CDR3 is CASSYLTSGRYNEQFF. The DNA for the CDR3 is TGTGCCAGCAGTTACTTGACTAGCGGGAGATACAATGAGCAGTTCTTC.

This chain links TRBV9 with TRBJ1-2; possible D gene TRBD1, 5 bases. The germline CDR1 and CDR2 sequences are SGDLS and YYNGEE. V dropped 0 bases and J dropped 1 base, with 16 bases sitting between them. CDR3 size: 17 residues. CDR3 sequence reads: CASSVAQTDPLNYGYTF. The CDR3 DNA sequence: TGTGCCAGCAGCGTAGCGCAGACAGATCCTCTTAACTATGGCTACACCTTC.

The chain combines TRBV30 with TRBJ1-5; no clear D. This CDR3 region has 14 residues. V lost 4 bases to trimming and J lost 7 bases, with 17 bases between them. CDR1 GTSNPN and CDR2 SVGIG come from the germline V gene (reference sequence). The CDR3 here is CAWTSRLYNQPQHF. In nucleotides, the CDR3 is TGTGCCTGGACCTCCCGGCTCTACAACCAGCCCCAGCATTTT.